This TCR beta chain was identified in a study of OX40 agonist ivuxolimab in advanced cancers. Autoimmune disease history or systemic immunosuppression barred patients. This clone was picked up one time. Libraries were prepared by immunoSEQ multiplex PCR; TCRdb keeps only in-frame clonotypes and omits some of them. The sample has about 80,000 clones, about nine tenths seen once; the top ten hold roughly 0.23%. Germline V gives CDR1 ENHRY, CDR2 SYGVKD. The CDR3 totals 12 residues. V lost 2 bases, J lost 8 bases, and 9 bases lay in between. Source: CD4+ or CD8+ T cells sorted from blood, taken in a trial of the OX40 agonist ivuxolimab. This sequence was found in an adult with an advanced solid tumor such as melanoma, head and neck, liver or kidney cancer. The rearrangement joins TRBV10-3 to TRBJ1-2; the D is unclear. CDR3: CAISEVGEGYTF. For the CDR3, the DNA is TGTGCCATCAGTGAGGTGGGAGAGGGCTACACCTTC.